Shown below are 9 T cell receptor beta chains from a single sample sequenced in a study of T cells after yellow fever vaccination. In TCRdb, the 5' RACE reads were re-called with MiXCR into one record per CDR3 protein. The sample carries 200,000 to 300,000 distinct CDR3 sequences, 6.9% recorded once. The sample here was CD4+ T cells sorted from PBMCs, taken 15 days after the yellow fever booster vaccination. These receptors originate from a man between 25 and 39 years old who received the YFV17D yellow fever vaccine.

There are a few counts of this clonotype. CDR3 region: CSASGAVNSPLHF. The CDR3 DNA is TGCAGTGCTAGTGGGGCGGTCAATTCACCCCTCCACTTT. The gene calls are TRBV20-1 and TRBJ1-6; tentatively, D is TRBD1 (5 bases). This CDR3 spans 13 amino acids. Germline values: CDR1 DFQATT, CDR2 SNEGSKA (reference sequence). V was pared by 3 bases and J by 7 bases, with 10 bases between.

This clonotype has a count of ten or more. The chain combines TRBV20-1 with TRBJ2-3; 8 bases line up with TRBD2. Germline-derived CDR1 and CDR2 are DFQATT and SNEGSKA (reference sequence). The CDR3 has 14 amino acids. V dropped 3 bases and J dropped 2; count of bases not matched to a gene: 4. CDR3 region: CSASGRVDTDTQYF. The DNA for the CDR3 is TGCAGTGCTAGCGGGAGGGTTGACACAGATACGCAGTATTTT.

This clonotype occurred a few times. The chain couples TRBV19 to TRBJ2-3; no clear D. Germline CDR1 is LNHDA and CDR2 is SQIVND (reference sequence). The CDR3 totals 13 residues. V was shortened by 7 bases and J by 9 bases, with 17 bases between the two germline ends. CDR3 sequence (DNA): TGTGCCAGTAATAGAGACTCGGTGGGCACGCAGTATTTT. Protein sequence: CASNRDSVGTQYF. The whole variable domain, remainder taken from reference TRBV19 and TRBJ2-3, is DGGITQSPKYLFRKEGQNVTLSCEQNLNHDAMYWYRQDPGQGLRLIYYSQIVNDFQKGDIAEGYSVSREKKESFPLTVTSAQKNPTAFYLCASNRDSVGTQYFGPGTRLTVL.

The V and J genes are TRBV6-6 and TRBJ2-3; D remains unclear. V was pared by 8 bases and J by 4 bases, with 7 bases between. This CDR3 comprises 11 residues. CDR1 and CDR2 (germline): MNHNY, SVGAGI (reference sequence). CDR3 coding DNA: TGTGCCAGCTTGTGGGCAGATACGCAGTATTTT. Its translation: CASLWADTQYF.

The chain is built from TRBV7-2 and TRBJ2-7; tentative D call: TRBD2 (5 bases). CDR1 SGHTA and CDR2 FQGNSA come from the germline V gene. The CDR3 is 14 amino acids. V dropped 5 bases and J dropped 0 bases, with 11 bases sitting between them. This chain's CDR3 is CASSPMGSSYEQYF. CDR3 nucleotides: TGTGCCAGCAGCCCAATGGGGAGCTCCTACGAGCAGTACTTC.

At least ten counts were recorded for this clonotype. The chain uses TRBV11-2 and TRBJ2-1, with TRBD2 identical over 8 bases. The CDR3 totals 18 residues. Germline V gene sequence: CDR1 SGHAT, CDR2 FQNNGV. V lost 0 bases and J lost 7; bases outside the gene matches: 14. CDR3 coding DNA: TGTGCCAGCAGCTTAGAATACACGGGCGGGGGGTTCGGAAATGAGCAGTTCTTC. Translation gives CASSLEYTGGGFGNEQFF.

This chain joins TRBV24-1 and TRBJ1-2; no reliable D call. With 0 bases removed from V and 8 bases from J, the gap between germline ends came to 12 bases. CDR3 size: 14 residues. Germline V gene sequence: CDR1 KGHDR, CDR2 SFDVKD. CDR3 in DNA: TGTGCCACCAGTGATTTGTACAGAAAATGCGGCTACACCTTC. This gives the protein CATSDLYRKCGYTF.

The rearrangement links TRBV7-2 to TRBJ1-6; D ambiguous. V was pared by 7 bases and J by 11 bases, with 18 bases between. The CDR3 is made up of 14 amino acids. The V gene's germline CDR1 is SGHTA and CDR2 FQGNSA. The CDR3 DNA reads as TGTGCCAGCAACCTCTCTAGACTTGGGGCACCCCTCCACTTT. Translated: CASNLSRLGAPLHF.

The V call is TRBV12-3 or TRBV12-4, the J call TRBJ2-7; TRBD2 aligns across 9 bases. The CDR3 extends over 15 amino acids. V trimming: 2 bases; J trimming: 3 bases; junction bases outside the gene matches: 5. The CDR3 loop is CASSLMGLADYEQYF. The CDR3 nucleotides are TGTGCCAGCAGTTTAATGGGACTAGCAGACTACGAGCAGTACTTC.